Listed here are 23 T cell receptor beta chains from one sample, sequenced in a study of T-cell reconstitution after alpha-beta-depleted transplantation in children. A TCRbeta library incorporating unique molecular identifiers was prepared. One entry per CDR3 protein results from TCRdb running MiXCR on the PCR reads. The sample contains fewer than 200,000 distinct CDR3 sequences, approximately 6.6% of which appear only once. The sequenced sample was PBMCs from the stem cell graft donor, obtained from the stem cell graft. These receptors all stem from a human donor who donated a stem cell graft to a child with Wiskott-Aldrich syndrome.

This clonotype was found many times. The rearrangement uses TRBV15 and TRBJ2-3; possibly TRBD1 or TRBD2 for D (5 bases each). Trimming cost V 3 bases and J 3 bases, with 13 bases left between them. Looked up from germline, CDR1 is LNHNV and CDR2 is YYDKDF (reference sequence). This CDR3 contains 15 residues. CDR3 nucleotides: TGTGCCACCAGCAGGAGTAGGGACCTTACAGATACGCAGTATTTT. Protein: CATSRSRDLTDTQYF.

In this sample, this clonotype turned up many times. The chain uses TRBV6-2 or TRBV6-3 and TRBJ1-1; D not certain. V dropped 3 bases and J dropped 6 bases, with 8 bases sitting between them. CDR3 length: 12 residues. Germline CDR1 MNHEY, CDR2 SVGEGT. CDR3 sequence (DNA): TGTGCCAGCAGTTATCCCATACCTGAAGCTTTCTTT. Protein product: CASSYPIPEAFF.

This clonotype showed up many times. The V and J genes are TRBV5-5 and TRBJ2-1, with 10 bases matching TRBD1. The trim removed 0 bases at V and 0 bases at J, leaving 3 bases unmatched. This CDR3 is 17 amino acids long. Germline lookup yields CDR1 SGHKS and CDR2 YYEKEE (reference sequence). CDR3 region: CASSLGGQGTSYNEQFF. For the CDR3, the DNA is TGTGCCAGCAGCTTGGGGGGACAGGGGACCTCCTACAATGAGCAGTTCTTC.

The table lists this clonotype with many counts. V gene TRBV6-5 combines with J gene TRBJ1-5, with TRBD1 matching over 10 bases. The J segment lost 3 bases and the V segment lost 4 bases, leaving 3 bases of the junction unmatched. The germline CDR1 and CDR2 sequences are MNHEY and SVGAGI. This CDR3 spans 15 amino acids. The CDR3 here is CASSWTGGYNQPQHF. The CDR3 DNA follows: TGTGCCAGCAGTTGGACAGGGGGTTACAATCAGCCCCAGCATTTT.

This clonotype was seen many times. The chain couples TRBV27 to TRBJ1-2, with D possibly TRBD1 on 5 matching bases. Germline CDR1 MNHEY, CDR2 SMNVEV (reference sequence). Deletions cut 4 bases from V and 4 bases from J, with 16 bases between. CDR3 size: 15 residues. The CDR3 loop is CASSWGYGGRYGYTF. CDR3 sequence (DNA): TGTGCCAGCAGTTGGGGGTATGGAGGTCGCTATGGCTACACCTTC.

This clonotype was recorded many times. The chain combines TRBV27 with TRBJ1-1; tentative D call: TRBD1 (5 bases). V lost 2 bases, J lost 1 base, and 11 bases lay in between. The germline CDR1 and CDR2 sequences are MNHEY and SMNVEV (reference sequence). This CDR3 has 15 amino acids. DNA for the CDR3: TGTGCCAGCAGTTTAATCGGGGGAGCGAACACTGAAGCTTTCTTT. Translated: CASSLIGGANTEAFF.

This clonotype was counted between two and nine times. The chain links TRBV12-3 or TRBV12-4 to TRBJ1-5; weak D call: TRBD1 (6 bases). The V gene lost 1 base and the J gene lost 2 bases, with 9 bases spanning the gap. The CDR3 extends over 15 amino acids. CDR3 sequence (DNA): TGTGCCAGCAGTTTAGGACGGACAGGCAATCAGCCCCAGCATTTT. This sequence encodes CASSLGRTGNQPQHF.

This clonotype was seen ten or more times. This chain joins TRBV20-1 and TRBJ1-1; D gene uncertain. CDR3 length: 16 amino acids. Germline CDR1 and CDR2: DFQATT and SNEGSKA (reference sequence). Trimming shortened V by 0 bases and J by 2 bases, and 16 bases separated the two germline ends. CDR3 region: CSARDLNLHGNTEAFF. The CDR3 region has the DNA TGCAGTGCTAGAGATCTGAACTTACACGGTAACACTGAAGCTTTCTTT.

The chain is built from TRBV6-1 and TRBJ1-2; a possible D gene is TRBD1 (5 bases). Germline-derived CDR1 and CDR2 are MNHNS and SASEGT. The CDR3 length is 16 residues. Trimming removed 6 bases from V and 7 bases from J, with 24 bases in between. The CDR3 spells CASSRTRDPPKGGYTF. CDR3 bases: TGTGCCAGCAGCCGGACCCGGGACCCCCCTAAGGGTGGCTACACCTTC.

At least ten counts were recorded for this clonotype. The V and J genes are TRBV7-8 and TRBJ2-7; TRBD2 matches 12 bases. The CDR3 runs 17 residues. V gave up 1 base and J gave up 4 bases; unmatched junction bases: 8. Germline CDR1 SGHVS, CDR2 FQNEAQ. CDR3: CASSLGETSGRVYEQYF. DNA for the CDR3: TGTGCCAGCAGCTTAGGGGAGACTAGCGGGAGAGTATACGAGCAGTACTTC.

This clonotype has at least ten counts. The chain couples TRBV20-1 to TRBJ2-1, with 11 positions matching TRBD2. Germline CDR1 and CDR2: DFQATT and SNEGSKA (reference sequence). Trimming removed 0 bases from V and 9 bases from J; junction bases left unmatched: 10. The CDR3 totals 16 residues. CDR3 protein: CSARELRLAGLIEQFF. The CDR3 DNA is TGCAGTGCTAGAGAGTTGAGACTAGCGGGATTAATTGAGCAGTTCTTC.

This clonotype was recorded at least ten times. This sequence joins TRBV20-1 and TRBJ1-2; 7 positions match TRBD1. The CDR3 runs 13 residues. After removal of 5 bases from V and 1 base from J, the junction contained 4 bases not matched to a gene. Germline V lookup: CDR1 DFQATT, CDR2 SNEGSKA (reference sequence). The CDR3 DNA sequence: TGCAGTGCTTGGGACAGAAATAACTATGGCTACACCTTC. Its translation: CSAWDRNNYGYTF.

This clonotype was recorded many times. The V and J genes are TRBV28 and TRBJ2-4; D is unclear. The CDR3 extends over 13 amino acids. V shed 10 bases and J shed 4 bases, with 14 bases lying between them. Germline assignment: CDR1 MDHEN and CDR2 SYDVKM. CDR3 coding DNA: TGTGCCACCCTCGGAGCTGAAAAAAACATTCAGTACTTC. Its translation is CATLGAEKNIQYF.

About this clonotype itself: A much larger clone differs from this one at a single base, so this may be a read error. The chain links TRBV7-9 to TRBJ2-5; 9 bases map to TRBD1. CDR3 size: 13 residues. Germline V gene lookup returns CDR1 SEHNR and CDR2 FQNEAQ (reference sequence). CDR3 bases: TGTGCCAGCAGCCTAAGGGACAGGGTAACCCAGCACTTC. Residues: CASSLRDRVTQHF.

This clonotype was counted ten times or more. J is TRBJ2-2 and V is TRBV4-1; 12 bases line up with TRBD2. Trimming at V came to 6 bases and at J to 0 bases, leaving 8 bases not matched to a gene. The CDR3 runs to 18 residues. Germline V gene lookup returns CDR1 MGHRA and CDR2 YSYEKL. The CDR3 reads CASSRLLAGGTNTGELFF. CDR3 sequence (DNA): TGCGCCAGCAGTCGACTCCTAGCGGGAGGGACGAACACCGGGGAGCTGTTTTTT.

This clonotype was seen many times. V and J are TRBV7-8 and TRBJ2-3; weak D call: TRBD2 (7 bases). The CDR3 contains 16 residues. Germline V gene lookup returns CDR1 SGHVS and CDR2 FQNEAQ. Trimming took 2 bases from V and 6 from J, leaving 18 bases between them. CDR3 protein: CASSLLGGGRADTQYF. The CDR3 coding sequence is TGTGCCAGCAGCTTACTTGGGGGGGGGCGAGCGGATACGCAGTATTTT.

This clonotype appeared a few times. The chain joins TRBV29-1 to TRBJ1-1; 8 bases map to TRBD1. Trimming took 4 bases from V and 5 from J; bases not matched to a gene: 9. This CDR3 is built from 14 residues. The germline V gene has CDR1 SQVTM and CDR2 ANQGSEA. Here the CDR3 DNA reads TGCAGCGTTGCAGTCAGGGGGCGAAATACTGAAGCTTTCTTT. This translates into CSVAVRGRNTEAFF.

This clonotype has at least ten counts. The chain uses TRBV20-1 and TRBJ2-2; D is undetermined. CDR3 length: 12 amino acids. Germline V gene data show CDR1 as DFQATT and CDR2 as SNEGSKA (reference sequence). V gave up 6 bases and J gave up 4 bases, with 9 bases separating them. CDR3 nucleotides: TGCAGTGCAGTGTATCGCACCGGGGAGCTGTTTTTT. It encodes CSAVYRTGELFF.

This clonotype was observed at least ten times. This chain uses TRBV24-1 with TRBJ2-1, with 10 bases fitting TRBD1. Per germline, CDR1 KGHDR and CDR2 SFDVKD. Trimming cost V 1 base and J 8 bases; bases outside gene matches: 13. The CDR3 runs 18 residues. CDR3: CATSDFRRDRGEEDEQFF. CDR3 nucleotide sequence: TGTGCCACCAGTGATTTCCGTAGGGACAGGGGAGAGGAGGATGAGCAGTTCTTC.

This clonotype was found many times. This chain connects TRBV10-3 to TRBJ2-3; possible D gene TRBD2, 6 bases. The CDR3 consists of 15 residues. V lost 0 bases and J 9 bases, leaving 16 bases between the germline ends. Germline assignment: CDR1 ENHRY and CDR2 SYGVKD. Written as DNA, the CDR3 is TGTGCCATCAGTGAGTCAAATACGGGAGCGGAGACGCAGTATTTT. This sequence encodes CAISESNTGAETQYF.

The V and J genes are TRBV6-1 and TRBJ1-5; 7 bases are a match to TRBD1. With 2 bases clipped from V and 6 bases from J, the junction kept 4 bases outside the gene matches. The germline V gene has CDR1 MNHNS and CDR2 SASEGT. The CDR3 is 14 amino acids. In DNA form, the CDR3 reads TGTGCCAGCAGTGAACGACAGGGAGGTCAGCCCCAGCATTTT. Protein: CASSERQGGQPQHF.

The CDR3 DNA reads TGTGCCAGCAGCTTATGGGGGTTGTGGCGGGAGGTCTCCTACGAGCAGTACTTC. Protein product: CASSLWGLWREVSYEQYF. The J gene is TRBJ2-7, the V gene TRBV11-2; 8 nucleotides line up with TRBD2. Per germline, CDR1 SGHAT and CDR2 FQNNGV. The length of the CDR3 is 18 residues. The ends lost 2 bases at V and 0 bases at J; junction bases unmatched: 12. The entire variable domain, with the rest obtained from reference TRBV11-2 and TRBJ2-7, is as follows: EAGVAQSPRYKIIEKRQSVAFWCNPISGHATLYWYQQILGQGPKLLIQFQNNGVVDDSQLPKDRFSAERLKGVDSTLKIQPAKLEDSAVYLCASSLWGLWREVSYEQYFGPGTRLTVT.

This clonotype was detected many times. The V gene is TRBV4-3, the J gene TRBJ2-1; D possibly corresponds to TRBD2 (6 bases). This CDR3 has 19 residues. V lost 4 bases to trimming and J lost 0 bases, with 22 bases between them. Germline assignment: CDR1 LGHNA and CDR2 YSLEER. This chain's CDR3 is CASSLLAGLAEGSYNEQFF. The CDR3 region has the DNA TGCGCCAGCAGCCTCCTTGCGGGATTAGCGGAGGGCTCCTACAATGAGCAGTTCTTC.